This T cell receptor beta chain originates from a study of OX40 agonist ivuxolimab in advanced cancers. Between the trimmed V and J ends, which lost 1 base and 5 bases, there was a span of 12 bases. In germline, CDR1 is SGHVS, CDR2 FNYEAQ. The CDR3 runs to 14 residues. Clones were sequenced by immunoSEQ multiplex PCR, and TCRdb holds only the in-frame ones, with some missing. The sample shows approximately 82,000 clones, 87% of them seen only once. The sample was CD4+ or CD8+ T cells sorted from blood, taken in a trial of the OX40 agonist ivuxolimab. The TCR comes from an adult with an advanced solid tumor such as melanoma, head and neck, liver or kidney cancer. The chain combines TRBV7-6 with TRBJ2-7; D gene uncertain. CDR3 loop: CASSLGGIPNEQYF. Here the CDR3 DNA reads TGTGCCAGCAGCTTAGGAGGTATACCTAACGAGCAGTACTTC.